This is a list of T cell receptor beta chains from one sample in a study of T cells in Graves' hyperthyroidism and ophthalmopathy. One entry per CDR3 protein results from TCRdb running MiXCR on the multiplex PCR reads. The sample records hundreds of thousands of distinct CDR3 sequences, about 15% being singletons. The sequenced sample consisted of blood. These TCRs come from a young woman with Graves' hyperthyroidism that later progressed to Graves' ophthalmopathy. Each CDR3 is given with its conserved first and last residue. Each record gives: D gene, J gene, V gene, clone size, CDR3 DNA, CDR3 protein. The D gene is left open where the match is weak. Clone size is stated in some rows and not others, as once, few, many or a class when expanded.

D: NA
J: TRBJ2-5
V: TRBV12-3/TRBV12-4
size: many
DNA: TGTGCCAGCAGTTTCTCCTCTACAGCATCGGAGACCCAGTACTTC
CDR3: CASSFSSTASETQYF

D: NA
J: TRBJ1-3
V: TRBV9
size: NA
DNA: TGTGCCAGCAGCGCGGACACCTCTGGAAACACCATATATTTT
CDR3: CASSADTSGNTIYF

D: TRBD2
J: TRBJ2-1
V: TRBV24-1
size: NA
DNA: TGCGCCACCAGTGTTGGGCGGGAGGGCAGGAGTGAGCAGTTCTTC
CDR3: CATSVGREGRSEQFF

D: NA
J: TRBJ2-3
V: TRBV11-3
size: many
DNA: TGTGCCAGCAGCTTAGGTGACACAGATACGCAGTATTTT
CDR3: CASSLGDTDTQYF

D: TRBD1
J: TRBJ2-1
V: TRBV12-3/TRBV12-4
size: NA
DNA: TGTGCCAGCAGCCAGGACAGGGTTGAGCAGTTCTTC
CDR3: CASSQDRVEQFF

D: TRBD1
J: TRBJ2-7
V: TRBV27
size: few
DNA: TGTGCCAGCAGTTCTTGGACAGGGGACTACGAGCAGTACTTC
CDR3: CASSSWTGDYEQYF

D: TRBD2
J: TRBJ2-5
V: TRBV14
size: few
DNA: TGTGCCAGCAGCCAAAATAGCGGGAGCCCCCAAGAGACCCAGTACTTC
CDR3: CASSQNSGSPQETQYF

D: TRBD1
J: TRBJ2-3
V: TRBV7-3
size: many
DNA: TGTGCCAGCAGCCGACTCGGGTCAAGGGACAGGGGGGCGGATACGCAGTATTTT
CDR3: CASSRLGSRDRGADTQYF

D: NA
J: TRBJ1-1
V: TRBV7-9
size: many
DNA: TGTGCCAGCATCTGGGAGGACACTGAAGCTTTCTTT
CDR3: CASIWEDTEAFF

D: TRBD1
J: TRBJ1-5
V: TRBV27
size: few
DNA: TGTGCCAGCAGTGTCAGGGGGAAACAGCCCCAGCATTTT
CDR3: CASSVRGKQPQHF

D: TRBD1
J: TRBJ1-2
V: TRBV7-2
size: many
DNA: TGTGCCAGCAGCCCCCGGGACAGTAGCTATGGCTACACCTTC
CDR3: CASSPRDSSYGYTF

D: NA
J: TRBJ2-7
V: TRBV6-1
size: NA
DNA: TGTGCCAGCAGACAGGGTACACGGTCCTACGAGCAGTGCTTC
CDR3: CASRQGTRSYEQCF

D: TRBD1
J: TRBJ1-4
V: TRBV28
size: few
DNA: TGTGCCAGCAGTTCACCGGGACAGGGCGGAGAAAAACTGTTTTTT
CDR3: CASSSPGQGGEKLFF

D: NA
J: TRBJ1-2
V: TRBV18
size: few
DNA: TGTGCCAGCTCACCCGATCAGGGTAGCGCCTATGGCTACACCTTC
CDR3: CASSPDQGSAYGYTF

D: NA
J: TRBJ1-1
V: TRBV5-1
size: many
DNA: TGCGCCAGCAGCTTGGCAGGTGAAGCTTTCTTT
CDR3: CASSLAGEAFF

D: NA
J: TRBJ2-7
V: TRBV20-1
size: NA
DNA: TGCAGTGCTATCTACCGACTGAAAAGCTCCTACGAGCCGTACTTC
CDR3: CSAIYRLKSSYEPYF

D: TRBD1
J: TRBJ2-5
V: TRBV9
size: NA
DNA: TGTGCCAGCAGCGTGACAGGGCAAGAGACCCAGTACTTC
CDR3: CASSVTGQETQYF

D: TRBD2
J: TRBJ2-7
V: TRBV27
size: few
DNA: TGTGCCAGCAGTCTGTTCGGGGGGGCGGATTTGTGGGGCCCCTACGAGCAGTACTTC
CDR3: CASSLFGGADLWGPYEQYF

D: NA
J: TRBJ1-4
V: TRBV9
size: NA
DNA: TGTGCCAGCAGCTCCAGGGACACAGAGCAGGAAAAACTGTTTTTT
CDR3: CASSSRDTEQEKLFF

D: TRBD2
J: TRBJ2-2
V: TRBV27
size: few
DNA: TGTGCCAGCAGTTTGCTAGCGGGTAGCACCGGGGAGCTGTTTTTT
CDR3: CASSLLAGSTGELFF

D: TRBD2
J: TRBJ2-1
V: TRBV20-1
size: NA
DNA: TGCAGTGCTCATGGACTAGCGGGAGGCATCGAGCAGTTCTTC
CDR3: CSAHGLAGGIEQFF

D: TRBD2
J: TRBJ2-7
V: TRBV15
size: many
DNA: TGTGCCACCAGCAGAGGTCCTAAGGTACACCGGGAGGGCCATTCCCCACACTACGAGCAGTACTTC
CDR3: CATSRGPKVHREGHSPHYEQYF

D: NA
J: TRBJ2-3
V: TRBV6-2/TRBV6-3
size: NA
DNA: TGTGCCAGCAGTTACCGGCGGGGAAACACAGATACGCAGTATTTT
CDR3: CASSYRRGNTDTQYF